The subject of this entry is one TCR beta chain. The target antigen is unknown. This entry belongs to a study of beta chain features in type 1 diabetes. General observations from the study: Patients with Type 1 diabetes showed moderately but significantly shorter TCRB CDR3s in all four CD4+ subsets. Possible PCR preference for shorter templates applied equally to patients and controls. Patients showed naive, central memory and Treg TCRB repertoires that appeared more similar than those of healthy donors.

It was one heparinised blood draw, averaging roughly 100 mL, that each donor gave. It was via CD45RO/CCR7/CD25/CD127/CD95/CD27 that CD4+ naive, central memory, regulatory and stem cell-like memory cells were sorted. TCRB transcripts that were expressed got sequenced, as all of the isolated RNA had been reverse transcribed. Clones were read by immunoSEQ multiplex PCR, and TCRdb kept only the in-frame ones, dropping some. The table lists hundreds of thousands of clones, approximately 16% of them singletons. This CDR3 is built from 17 residues. Germline trimming cut 0 bases from V and 5 bases from J; bases unmatched to any gene: 10. The germline CDR1 and CDR2 sequences are KGHSH and LQKENI.

This clonotype was obtained from a man between 18 and 29 years old with type 1 diabetes. The chain recombines TRBV18 with TRBJ2-5; TRBD1 aligns across 9 bases. The sample was naive CD4+ T cells from blood. The DNA for the CDR3 is TGTGCCAGCTCACCACCTCCGGACAGGGGACATTGGGAGACCCAGTACTTC. Translating gives CASSPPPDRGHWETQYF.